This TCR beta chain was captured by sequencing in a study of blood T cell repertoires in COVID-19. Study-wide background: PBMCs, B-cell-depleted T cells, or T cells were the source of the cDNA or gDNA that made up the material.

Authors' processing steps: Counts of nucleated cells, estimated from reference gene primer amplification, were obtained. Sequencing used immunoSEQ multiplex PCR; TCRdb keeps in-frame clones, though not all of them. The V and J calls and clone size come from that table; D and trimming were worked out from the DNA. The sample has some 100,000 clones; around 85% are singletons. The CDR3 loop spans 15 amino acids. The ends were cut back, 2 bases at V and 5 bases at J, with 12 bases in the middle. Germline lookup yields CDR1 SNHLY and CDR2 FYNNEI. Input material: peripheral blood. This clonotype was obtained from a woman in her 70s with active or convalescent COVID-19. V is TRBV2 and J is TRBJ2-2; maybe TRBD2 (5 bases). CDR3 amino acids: CASSEKRSGTGELFF. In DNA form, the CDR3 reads TGTGCCAGCAGTGAAAAGCGGTCGGGAACCGGGGAGCTGTTTTTT.